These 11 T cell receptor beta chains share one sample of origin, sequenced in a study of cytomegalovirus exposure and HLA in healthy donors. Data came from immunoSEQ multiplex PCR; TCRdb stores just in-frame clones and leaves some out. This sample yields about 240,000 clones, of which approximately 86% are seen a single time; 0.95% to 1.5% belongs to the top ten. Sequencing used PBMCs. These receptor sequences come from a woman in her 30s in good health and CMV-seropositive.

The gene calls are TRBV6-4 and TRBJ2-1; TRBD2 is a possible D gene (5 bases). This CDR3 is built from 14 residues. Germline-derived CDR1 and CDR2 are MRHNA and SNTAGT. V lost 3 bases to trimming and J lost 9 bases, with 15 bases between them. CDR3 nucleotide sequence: TGTGCCAGCAGTGAGGCCGTGGAGCGGACTGAGCAGTTCTTC. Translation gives CASSEAVERTEQFF.

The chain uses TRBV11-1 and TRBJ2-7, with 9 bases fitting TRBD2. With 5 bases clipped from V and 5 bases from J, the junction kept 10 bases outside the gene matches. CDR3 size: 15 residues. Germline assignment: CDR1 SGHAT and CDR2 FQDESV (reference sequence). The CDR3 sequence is CASSARGRAGDEQYF. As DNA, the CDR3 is TGTGCCAGCAGCGCCCGCGGGAGGGCGGGAGACGAGCAGTACTTC.

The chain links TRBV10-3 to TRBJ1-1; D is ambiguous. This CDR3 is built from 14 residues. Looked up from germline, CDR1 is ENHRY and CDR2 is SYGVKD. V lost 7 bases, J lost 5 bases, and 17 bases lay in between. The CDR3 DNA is TGTGCCATCAAGATGTCCGGTGAAGTTACTGAAGCTTTCTTT. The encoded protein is CAIKMSGEVTEAFF.

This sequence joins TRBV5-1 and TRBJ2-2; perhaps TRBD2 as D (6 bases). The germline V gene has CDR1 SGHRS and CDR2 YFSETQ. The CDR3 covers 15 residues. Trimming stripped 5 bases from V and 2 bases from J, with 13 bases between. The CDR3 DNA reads TGCGCCAGCAGACGTATTAGCGGAAACACCGGGGAGCTGTTTTTT. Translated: CASRRISGNTGELFF.

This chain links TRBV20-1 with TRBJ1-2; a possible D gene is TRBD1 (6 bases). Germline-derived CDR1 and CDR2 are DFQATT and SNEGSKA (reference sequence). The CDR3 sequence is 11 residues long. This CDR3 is CRVQGTYGYTF. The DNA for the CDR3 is TGCAGGGTACAGGGAACCTATGGCTACACCTTC.

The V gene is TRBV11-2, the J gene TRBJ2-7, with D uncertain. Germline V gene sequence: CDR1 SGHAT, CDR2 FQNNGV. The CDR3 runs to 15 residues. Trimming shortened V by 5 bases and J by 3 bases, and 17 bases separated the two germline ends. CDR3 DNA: TGTGCCAGCAGCCCCGCCGGGTTTGGTGGCTACGAGCAGTACTTC. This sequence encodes CASSPAGFGGYEQYF.

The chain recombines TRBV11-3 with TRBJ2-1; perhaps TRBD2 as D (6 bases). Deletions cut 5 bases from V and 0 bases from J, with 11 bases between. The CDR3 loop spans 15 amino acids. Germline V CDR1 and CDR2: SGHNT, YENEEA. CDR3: CASSASGSSYNEQFF. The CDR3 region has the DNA TGTGCCAGCAGCGCCTCCGGGAGCTCCTACAATGAGCAGTTCTTC.

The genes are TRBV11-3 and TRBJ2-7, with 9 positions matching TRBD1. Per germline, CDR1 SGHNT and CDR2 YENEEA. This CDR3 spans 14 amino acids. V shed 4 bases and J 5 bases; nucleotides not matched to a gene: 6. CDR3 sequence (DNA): TGTGCCAGCAGCTCTCGGTGGGACAGGGACGAGCAGTACTTC. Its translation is CASSSRWDRDEQYF.

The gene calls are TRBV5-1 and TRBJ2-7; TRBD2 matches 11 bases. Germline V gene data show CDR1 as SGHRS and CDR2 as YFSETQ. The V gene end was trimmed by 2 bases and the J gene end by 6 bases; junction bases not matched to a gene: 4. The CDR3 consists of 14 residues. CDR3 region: CASSLLAGAREQYF. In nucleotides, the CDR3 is TGCGCCAGCAGCTTACTAGCGGGAGCCCGCGAGCAGTACTTC. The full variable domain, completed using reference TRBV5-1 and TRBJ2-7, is KAGVTQTPRYLIKTRGQQVTLSCSPISGHRSVSWYQQTPGQGLQFLFEYFSETQRNKGNFPGRFSGRQFSNSRSEMNVSTLELGDSALYLCASSLLAGAREQYFGPGTRLTVT.

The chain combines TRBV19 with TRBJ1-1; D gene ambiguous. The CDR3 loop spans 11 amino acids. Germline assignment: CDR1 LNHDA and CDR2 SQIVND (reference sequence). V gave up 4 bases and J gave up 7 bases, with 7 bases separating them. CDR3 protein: CASSNRGEAFF. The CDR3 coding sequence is TGTGCCAGTAGTAACCGGGGTGAAGCTTTCTTT. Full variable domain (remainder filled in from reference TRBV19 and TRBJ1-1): DGGITQSPKYLFRKEGQNVTLSCEQNLNHDAMYWYRQDPGQGLRLIYYSQIVNDFQKGDIAEGYSVSREKKESFPLTVTSAQKNPTAFYLCASSNRGEAFFGQGTRLTVV.

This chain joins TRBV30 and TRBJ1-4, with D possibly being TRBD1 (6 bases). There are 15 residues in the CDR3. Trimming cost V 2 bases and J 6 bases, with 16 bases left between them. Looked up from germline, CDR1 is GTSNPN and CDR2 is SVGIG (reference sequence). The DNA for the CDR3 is TGTGCCTGGAGTTACACAGGGTTCGGGGATGAAAAACTGTTTTTT. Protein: CAWSYTGFGDEKLFF.